This entry lists 10 T cell receptor beta chains sequenced from one sample in a study of shared clonotypes between healthy human individuals. The naive CD8 fraction comprised CD45RO-negative cells positively selected for CCR7 and excluded terminally differentiated effector memory CD45RA+ cells. Using immunoSEQ multiplex PCR, the repertoire was profiled, and TCRdb retains in-frame clones only, with some absent. The data show about 2,200,000 clones, about 93% seen once. Sequencing used naive CD8+ T cells from PBMCs. The source is a man aged 18 to 35 in good health. Some clones in this sample may be carry-over from other donors' samples.

The chain employs TRBV5-8 and TRBJ2-1; no reliable D call. The ends were cut back, 0 bases at V and 6 bases at J, with 7 bases in the middle. Germline-derived CDR1 and CDR2 are SGHTS and YDEGEE. This CDR3 comprises 13 residues. Here the CDR3 reads CASSLVVSNEQFF. The CDR3 coding sequence is TGTGCCAGCAGCTTGGTAGTAAGCAATGAGCAGTTCTTC.

The chain recombines TRBV28 with TRBJ2-1, with D unclear. Germline assignment: CDR1 MDHEN and CDR2 SYDVKM. The CDR3 covers 12 residues. Trimming stripped 3 bases from V and 6 bases from J, with 6 bases between. The CDR3 nucleotides read TGTGCCAGCAGTTTTGGTTTCAATGAGCAGTTCTTC. Translating gives CASSFGFNEQFF.

The V and J genes are TRBV25-1 and TRBJ2-1; 7 nucleotides line up with TRBD2. This CDR3 has 18 amino acids. The V segment lost 4 bases and the J segment 11 bases; nucleotides outside the gene matches: 23. Germline V gene data show CDR1 as MGHDK and CDR2 as SYGVNS. CDR3 sequence reads: CASSGPEEEIAGPFQQFF. The CDR3 bases are TGTGCCAGCAGTGGGCCCGAGGAGGAGATAGCGGGCCCTTTCCAGCAGTTCTTC.

DNA of the CDR3: TGTGCCAGTAGTATATCAAATCCGCTGGGCCGTCTCGACACCATATATTTT. Translated: CASSISNPLGRLDTIYF. V and J are TRBV19 and TRBJ1-3; no reliable D call. Germline V gene sequence: CDR1 LNHDA, CDR2 SQIVND (reference sequence). V dropped 2 bases and J dropped 8 bases, with 22 bases sitting between them. The CDR3 totals 17 residues.

CDR3 sequence: CASRLQTGNNEKLFF. The CDR3 DNA sequence: TGTGCCAGCAGGTTACAGACAGGGAATAATGAAAAACTGTTTTTT. The chain joins TRBV27 to TRBJ1-4; 7 nucleotides line up with TRBD1. Germline-derived CDR1 and CDR2 are MNHEY and SMNVEV (reference sequence). The CDR3 length is 15 residues. Germline trimming cut 6 bases from V and 4 bases from J; bases unmatched to any gene: 8.

This clone was observed a handful of times. This chain joins TRBV7-3 and TRBJ2-3; D not certain. Trimming removed 2 bases from V and 0 bases from J, with 9 bases in between. The CDR3 spans 15 residues. Looked up from germline, CDR1 is SGHTA and CDR2 is FQGTGA. The CDR3 protein is CASSLGVTSTDTQYF. The DNA of the CDR3 is TGTGCCAGCAGCTTAGGGGTTACTAGCACAGATACGCAGTATTTT.

V gene TRBV14 combines with J gene TRBJ2-2, with 8 bases lining up with TRBD2. V dropped 3 bases and J dropped 7; count of bases not matched to a gene: 7. CDR1 is SGHDN, CDR2 FVKESK, per germline. The CDR3 length is 15 residues. The CDR3 DNA reads TGTGCCAGCAGCCAGGAGCGGGAGATGGACGGGGAGCTGTTTTTT. Amino acids: CASSQEREMDGELFF. Full variable domain (rest looked up from reference TRBV14 and TRBJ2-2): EAGVTQFPSHSVIEKGQTVTLRCDPISGHDNLYWYRRVMGKEIKFLLHFVKESKQDESGMPNNRFLAERTGGTYSTLKVQPAELEDSGVYFCASSQEREMDGELFFGEGSRLTVL.

The CDR3 region has the DNA TGTGCCAGCAGTGAAGGGACATTGACAGGGGGCCCGAACAATGAGCAGTTCTTC. It is translated as CASSEGTLTGGPNNEQFF. V gene TRBV6-1 combines with J gene TRBJ2-1; 10 bases map to TRBD1. Trimming removed 1 base from V and 5 bases from J; junction bases left unmatched: 11. CDR1 and CDR2 from the germline V gene are MNHNS and SASEGT. CDR3 length: 18 residues.

V is TRBV11-2 and J is TRBJ2-1; D is ambiguous. CDR1 is SGHAT and CDR2 is FQNNGV in the germline V gene. The CDR3 is 14 amino acids. Trimming stripped 5 bases from V and 4 bases from J, with 12 bases between. The CDR3, as DNA: TGTGCCAGCAGCCCCTGGACCGTTTACAATGAGCAGTTCTTC. Amino acids: CASSPWTVYNEQFF.

In regard to this clone: Other DNA sequences in the same sample also yield this CDR3. The chain employs TRBV4-1 and TRBJ2-7; D remains ambiguous. The CDR3 totals 12 residues. The V end lost 0 bases, the J end lost 5 bases, and 5 bases lay between the germline ends. Germline V lookup: CDR1 MGHRA, CDR2 YSYEKL. This CDR3 reads CASSQDRNEQYF. The CDR3, as DNA: TGCGCCAGCAGCCAAGATCGTAACGAGCAGTACTTC.